The TCR beta chain described here comes from a study of shared clonotypes between healthy human individuals. Background on the study: In total, the donors were a couple of women and three men aged 18 to 49. The study, taken as a whole, reports: Sequencing depth was predicted to influence how clonotypes are shared among donors.

Several immunoSEQ plates received, in even portions, the genomic DNA of each subset. Unsorted PBMC samples were amplified in replicate PCRs containing approximately 300 ng DNA, about 30,000 T cell genomes. This table comes from immunoSEQ multiplex PCR, and its TCRdb copy is limited to in-frame clones, with some not included. The sample holds under 600,000 clones, around 78% seen once. Of note for this clone: Antigen: not known.

The TCR originated in a woman between 35 and 50 years old in good health. Some clones in this sample may be carry-over from other donors' samples. Sequenced input: PBMCs.

CDR3 coding DNA: TGCGCCAGCAGCCAAGGATTCGGCAGCGGGGATTTCTACAATGAGCAGTTCTTC. Translation: CASSQGFGSGDFYNEQFF. This chain joins TRBV4-3 and TRBJ2-1; 7 positions agree with TRBD2. CDR1 and CDR2 (germline): LGHNA, YSLEER. The CDR3 totals 18 residues. V was clipped by 1 base and J by 3 bases; unmatched bases: 12.